This T cell receptor beta chain was observed in a study of CD8+ T cells in alopecia areata. Looked up from germline, CDR1 is MNHEY and CDR2 is SVGAGI. The J segment lost 0 bases and the V segment lost 6 bases, leaving 8 bases of the junction unmatched. There are 15 residues in the CDR3. The treatment denotes: oral pan-JAK inhibitor, 5-10 mg twice daily. Specimens obtained from alopecia areata patients comprised lesional scalp punch biopsies and peripheral blood. Extraction and reverse transcription of RNA yielded cDNA as the sequencing template. Libraries were prepared by immunoSEQ multiplex PCR; TCRdb keeps only in-frame clonotypes and omits some of them. The data hold several thousand clones, with about 64% observed a single time.

Source: skin, taken between weeks 30 and 35, from a patient treated with tofacitinib. The rearrangement uses TRBV6-5 and TRBJ2-7; 7 nucleotides align to TRBD1. The clonotype originates from a human donor with alopecia areata. Here the CDR3 DNA reads TGTGCCAGCAGCTATGGACAGGTTAACTCCTACGAGCAGTACTTC. Protein product: CASSYGQVNSYEQYF.